This TCR beta chain was captured by sequencing in a study of OX40 agonist ivuxolimab in advanced cancers. Study-wide context: Ivuxolimab, which targeted the costimulatory receptor OX40 (CD134), was an agonistic, fully human IgG2 monoclonal antibody. Intravenous ivuxolimab was administered to patients every 2 weeks at six dose levels: 0.01, 0.1, 0.3, 1.5, 3 and 10 mg/kg. Of the roughly 54 patients in dose escalation, 19 had hepatocellular carcinoma, about 15 had melanoma, 9 had renal cell carcinoma and 9 had head and neck cancer. Peripheral TCRbeta sequencing aimed to test whether ivuxolimab altered TCR sequence diversity and caused clonal T-cell expansion. Prior anti-PD-1, anti-PD-L1 or anti-CTLA-4 therapy was permitted, and checkpoint inhibitors had been received by 30% to 40% of dose-escalation patients. Partial responses occurred in three dose-escalation patients: two with cutaneous melanoma and one with hepatocellular carcinoma. The paper describes the monotherapy dose-escalation part (N = 52 patients) of the phase I trial of ivuxolimab. A male proportion of almost 85% and a mean age of 60 years, ranging from roughly 23 to 80, were recorded for the dose-escalation cohort. What the study reported, not specific to this receptor: After ivuxolimab, more expanded clones were found on average in CD8+ T cells than in CD4+ T cells. The antigen specificity of the clonally expanded peripheral T cells was not determined. Low levels of normalized T-cell clonal expansion were also shown by some nonresponding patients. In the 0.1-3.0 mg/kg groups, partial responders had among the lowest normalized peripheral clonal expansion, particularly in CD8+ T cells. At doses from 0.1 to 3.0 mg/kg, clonal expansion was seen in both CD4+ and CD8+ blood T cells between baseline and week 6.

To sequence the TCRbeta CDR3 region, genomic DNA was isolated from the sorted cells. The immunoSEQ Assay was used for sequencing of TCRbeta CDR3 regions. This is the immuneACCESS table as TCRdb keeps it, with only in-frame sequences that have V and J called. A part of the clones is gone; compared with another copy, unresolved V genes explain less than half, and the rest is unexplained. The sample data list about 61,000 clones, and approximately 86% of these were observed just once. Around 0.52% of the sample goes to the ten largest clones. The germline V gene gives CDR1 as ENHRY and CDR2 as SYGVKD. From its cysteine to its phenylalanine, the CDR3 spans 14 amino acids. Only CDR3 DNA remains: 42 bases, in frame from the first base. In its sample, this clone was seen once. It has no known antigen specificity. No base quality values were provided; no much bigger clone lies one nucleotide off. Patients with a history of autoimmune disease or receiving systemic immunosuppression were excluded from the trial. Peripheral blood for TCR sequencing was collected from all dose cohorts at baseline, on cycle 4 day 1, and on cycle 7 day 1. The samples were taken from a phase I, first-in-human, multicenter, open-label dose-escalation trial of ivuxolimab. Adults with locally advanced or metastatic melanoma, renal cell, hepatocellular, or head and neck squamous cell carcinoma were enrolled in the trial. Before TCR sequencing, CD4+ T cells and CD8+ T cells from peripheral blood were sorted into separate populations.

The sequence came from an adult with an advanced solid tumor such as melanoma, head and neck, liver or kidney cancer. The V and J segments used are TRBV10-3 and TRBJ2-5; a weak D assignment points to TRBD2 (6 bases agree). The DNA end is more similar to TRBJ2-7, so the J call may be wrong. Sequencing used CD4+ or CD8+ T cells sorted from blood, obtained in a trial of the OX40 agonist ivuxolimab. The sequence in DNA is TGTGCCATCAGTGAGTCGCCGGGGGAGTACGAGCAGTACTTC. It codes for CAISESPGEYEQYF.